This T cell receptor beta chain was sequenced in a study of blood T cell repertoires in COVID-19 (dated by TCRdb to 2020 to 2021). Background on the whole study: The collaborator samples originated in the United States, Italy and Spain and spanned the acute and convalescent phases of COVID-19. The material from the prospective study consisted of cDNA or gDNA derived from T cells, B-cell-depleted T cells, or PBMCs. The samples were drawn from two sources: the first 160 participants of the ongoing ImmuneRACE study, and 950 to 1,500 subjects contributed by 6 global collaborators. The repertoires were released in a freely available public database intended as a resource for research on the immune response to SARS-CoV-2. Sample metadata almost always included a de-identified subject ID, COVID-19 status, age in years and sex. HLA class I and class II types, where available, came from metadata supplied by the sample provider rather than from assay-based typing. The dataset comprised deeply sampled blood TCRbeta repertoires from subjects exposed to, actively infected with, or recovered from COVID-19.

A distance of 9 bases separates the germline ends of V and J, which lose 2 bases and 9 bases respectively. The germline V gene provides CDR1 SGDLS and CDR2 YYNGEE. CDR3 length: 12 amino acids, cysteine to phenylalanine. Left in the record is the CDR3 DNA by itself, 36 bases read in frame from the first base. This clone was recorded many times. The antigen it recognizes is unknown. No clone much larger than this one lies a single base away; base qualities are absent. TCRbeta CDR3 regions were amplified from genomic DNA using the immunoSEQ Assay, a bias-controlled multiplex PCR. The authors' pipeline ran thus. The number of nucleated cells in each sample was estimated from the amplification of reference gene primers within the assay. To quantify the absolute abundance of each unique TCRbeta CDR3 rearrangement, sequence reads were collapsed and filtered. Productive Simpson clonality was computed per sample as the square root of Simpson's diversity index over productive rearrangements. TCRdb limited this immuneACCESS table to in-frame rearrangements with V and J called. A share of clones is missing; checked studies link under half to unresolved V genes, and the rest is unexplained. The V and J calls and clone size are taken from that table; D and trimming were inferred from the DNA. A total of under 80,000 clones appear in this sample, roughly 84% of them only once. The leading ten clones occupy 40% to 45% of the sample.

What the study reported, not specific to this receptor: The amount of clinical and demographic metadata varied by source and participant and was provided uncurated.

The collaborating institutions used their own protocols to collect whole blood in K2EDTA tubes. Collaborator samples were shipped for TCRbeta analysis as frozen whole blood, isolated PBMCs, or DNA extracted from either sample type. The sequence was obtained from a man of 80 years or more with acute or convalescent COVID-19. Here the chain combines TRBV9 and TRBJ2-1, and perhaps TRBD2 as D gene, on 6 matching bases. The sequencing input was peripheral blood. This receptor has the CDR3 CASSVPGVEQFF. In nucleotides, the sequence is TGTGCCAGCAGCGTTCCGGGGGTTGAGCAGTTCTTC.